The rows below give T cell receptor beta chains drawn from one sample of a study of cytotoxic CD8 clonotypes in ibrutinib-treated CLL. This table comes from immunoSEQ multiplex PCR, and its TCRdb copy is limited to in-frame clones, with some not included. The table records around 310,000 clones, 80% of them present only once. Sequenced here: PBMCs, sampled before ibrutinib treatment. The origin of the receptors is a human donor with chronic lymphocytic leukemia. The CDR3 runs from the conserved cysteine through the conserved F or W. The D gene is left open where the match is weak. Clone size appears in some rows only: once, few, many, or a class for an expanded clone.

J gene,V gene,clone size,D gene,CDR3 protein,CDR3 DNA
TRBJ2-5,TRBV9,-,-,CASSPQGGDGETQYF,TGTGCCAGCAGCCCCCAAGGGGGGGATGGTGAGACCCAGTACTTC
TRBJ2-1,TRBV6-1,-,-,CASSEGTITLEQFF,TGTGCCAGCAGTGAAGGAACGATCACACTTGAGCAGTTCTTC
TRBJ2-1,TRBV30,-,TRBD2,CAWGEAGVYNEQFF,TGTGCCTGGGGGGAAGCGGGAGTATACAATGAGCAGTTCTTC
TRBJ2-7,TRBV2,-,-,CASSAEGLGLATEQYF,TGTGCCAGCAGTGCCGAGGGGTTAGGCCTAGCGACCGAGCAGTACTTC
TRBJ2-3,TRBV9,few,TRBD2,CASSVADGRTDTQYF,TGTGCCAGCAGCGTAGCAGACGGGAGGACAGATACGCAGTATTTT
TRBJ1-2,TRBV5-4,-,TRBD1,CASSWGVGTVYGYTF,TGTGCCAGCAGCTGGGGGGTTGGGACAGTCTATGGCTACACCTTC
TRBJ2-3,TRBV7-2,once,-,CAGRESSDTQYF,TGTGCCGGGAGAGAGAGTTCAGATACGCAGTATTTT
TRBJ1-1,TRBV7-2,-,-,CASSPEGLNTEAFF,TGTGCCAGCAGCCCCGAGGGATTGAACACTGAAGCTTTCTTT
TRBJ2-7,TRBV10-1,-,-,CASSESQGKSYEQYF,TGCGCCAGCAGTGAGTCTCAGGGGAAGTCCTACGAGCAGTACTTC
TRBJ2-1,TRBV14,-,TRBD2,CASSQVLAGYGEQFF,TGTGCCAGCAGCCAAGTGCTAGCGGGCTATGGTGAGCAGTTCTTC
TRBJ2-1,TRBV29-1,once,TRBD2,CSVEGLAGAYNEQFF,TGCAGCGTTGAAGGACTAGCGGGAGCTTACAATGAGCAGTTCTTC
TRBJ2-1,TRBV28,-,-,CASSFGQKFYNEQFF,TGTGCCAGCAGTTTCGGGCAGAAATTCTACAATGAGCAGTTCTTC
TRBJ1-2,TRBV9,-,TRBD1,CASSVGTGGYGYTF,TGTGCCAGCAGCGTAGGAACAGGGGGCTATGGCTACACCTTC
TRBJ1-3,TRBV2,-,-,CASSAFYGNTIYF,TGTGCCAGCAGCGCCTTCTATGGAAACACCATATATTTT
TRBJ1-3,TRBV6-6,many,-,CASSYVLSSGNTIYF,TGTGCCAGCAGTTACGTCCTGAGCTCTGGAAACACCATATATTTT
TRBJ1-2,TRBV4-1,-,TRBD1,CASSQVGTVGDEYGYTF,TGCGCCAGCAGCCAAGTCGGGACAGTTGGGGATGAGTATGGCTACACCTTC
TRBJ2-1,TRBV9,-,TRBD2,CASSPPSGREVRNEQFF,TGTGCCAGCAGCCCCCCCTCGGGGCGGGAGGTAAGGAATGAGCAGTTCTTC
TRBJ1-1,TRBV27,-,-,CASSPYRNTEAFF,TGTGCCAGCAGTCCCTACCGAAACACTGAAGCTTTCTTT
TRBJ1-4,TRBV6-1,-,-,CASSEDEVEKLFF,TGTGCCAGCAGTGAGGACGAGGTCGAGAAACTGTTTTTT
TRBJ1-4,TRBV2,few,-,CASTRGANEKLFF,TGTGCCAGCACCCGCGGGGCTAATGAAAAACTGTTTTTT
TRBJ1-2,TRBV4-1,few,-,CASSQVPTHTGVNSHGYTF,TGCGCCAGCAGCCAAGTTCCAACTCACACCGGGGTTAACTCACATGGCTACACCTTC
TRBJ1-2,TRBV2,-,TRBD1,CASSGITRTGVEGFYGYTF,TGTGCCAGCAGTGGTATAACGCGCACAGGGGTTGAAGGATTCTATGGCTACACCTTC
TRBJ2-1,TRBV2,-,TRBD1,CASSPQGSYNEQFF,TGTGCCAGCAGCCCACAGGGGTCCTACAATGAGCAGTTCTTC
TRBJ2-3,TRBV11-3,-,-,CASSLEGADTQYF,TGTGCCAGCAGCTTAGAGGGTGCAGATACGCAGTATTTT
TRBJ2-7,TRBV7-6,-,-,CASSLRRHMGEQYF,TGTGCCAGCAGCTTACGGCGACACATGGGGGAGCAGTACTTC
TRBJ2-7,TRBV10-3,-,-,CAISESNLGDGHEQYF,TGTGCCATCAGTGAGTCGAATCTGGGCGATGGCCACGAGCAGTACTTC
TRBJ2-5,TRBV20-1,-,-,CSALGQETQYF,TGCAGTGCCCTCGGGCAAGAGACCCAGTACTTC
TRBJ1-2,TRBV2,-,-,CASDRNGYTF,TGTGCCTCCGACAGGAATGGCTACACCTTC
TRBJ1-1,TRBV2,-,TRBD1,CASSDITGDAEAFF,TGTGCCAGCAGTGATATCACAGGGGATGCTGAAGCTTTCTTT
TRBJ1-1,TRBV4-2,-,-,CASSQGDTPNTEAFF,TGTGCCAGCAGCCAGGGGGACACTCCAAACACTGAAGCTTTCTTT
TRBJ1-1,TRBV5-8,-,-,CASSLERRWAEAFF,TGTGCCAGCAGCTTGGAGCGGCGCTGGGCTGAAGCTTTCTTT
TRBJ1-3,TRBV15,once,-,CATSRDLARAGNTIYF,TGTGCCACCAGCAGAGATCTGGCCAGGGCTGGAAACACCATATATTTT
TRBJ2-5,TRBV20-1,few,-,CSEGDQETQYF,TGCAGTGAGGGGGATCAAGAGACCCAGTACTTC
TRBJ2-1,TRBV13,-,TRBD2,CASSLGLASYNEQFF,TGTGCCAGCAGCCTGGGACTAGCCTCCTACAATGAGCAGTTCTTC
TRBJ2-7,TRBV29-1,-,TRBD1,CSVEDPGTGTVDEQYF,TGCAGCGTTGAAGATCCTGGGACAGGGACAGTAGACGAGCAGTACTTC
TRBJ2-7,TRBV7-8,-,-,CASSLAVHTSYEQYF,TGTGCCAGCAGCTTAGCCGTCCATACCTCCTACGAGCAGTACTTC
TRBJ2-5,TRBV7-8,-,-,CASSSEGGGPWETQYF,TGTGCCAGCAGCTCAGAGGGGGGAGGGCCATGGGAGACCCAGTACTTC
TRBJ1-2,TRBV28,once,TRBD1,CASRGQGRGYGYTF,TGTGCCAGCAGGGGACAGGGGAGAGGGTATGGCTACACCTTC
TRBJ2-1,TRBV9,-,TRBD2,CASSALPAGGFNEQFF,TGTGCCAGCAGCGCACTTCCAGCGGGAGGCTTCAATGAGCAGTTCTTC
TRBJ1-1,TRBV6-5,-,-,CASSYGGNTEAFF,TGTGCCAGCAGTTACGGTGGGAATACTGAAGCTTTCTTT
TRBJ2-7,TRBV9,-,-,CASSPNPGAAYEQYF,TGTGCCAGCAGCCCCAACCCGGGGGCGGCCTACGAGCAGTACTTC
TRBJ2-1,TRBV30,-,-,CAWSGDRDEQFF,TGTGCCTGGAGTGGGGACCGAGATGAGCAGTTCTTC
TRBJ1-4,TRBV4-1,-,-,CASSQESGATNEKLFF,TGCGCCAGCAGCCAAGAATCGGGGGCAACTAATGAAAAACTGTTTTTT
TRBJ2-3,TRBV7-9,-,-,CASSLTGRRTTSTDTQYF,TGTGCCAGCAGCTTGACAGGGAGGCGAACAACTAGCACAGATACGCAGTATTTT
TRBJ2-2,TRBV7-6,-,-,CASSQGTWNTGELFF,TGTGCCAGCAGCCAGGGGACTTGGAACACCGGGGAGCTGTTTTTT
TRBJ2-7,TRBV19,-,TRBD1,CASKMGQGFYEQYF,TGTGCCAGTAAGATGGGACAGGGGTTCTACGAGCAGTACTTC
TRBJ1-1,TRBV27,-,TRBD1,CASSPGQGRRAFF,TGTGCCAGCAGTCCCGGACAGGGTCGGCGGGCTTTCTTT
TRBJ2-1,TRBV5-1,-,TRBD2,CASSFPSSGSGLDEQFF,TGCGCCAGCAGCTTTCCCTCCTCAGGTAGCGGGTTAGATGAGCAGTTCTTC
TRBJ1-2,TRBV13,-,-,CASSRLWGNGNYGYTF,TGTGCCAGCAGCAGGCTTTGGGGGAATGGTAACTATGGCTACACCTTC
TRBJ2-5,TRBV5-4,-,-,CASSRDTVETQYF,TGTGCCAGCAGCCGAGACACGGTGGAGACCCAGTACTTC
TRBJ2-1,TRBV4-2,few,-,CASSQVVLYNEQFF,TGTGCCAGCAGCCAAGTCGTGCTCTACAATGAGCAGTTCTTC
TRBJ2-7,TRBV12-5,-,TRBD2,CASGLVGTSGRTYEQYF,TGTGCTAGTGGTTTGGTTGGGACTAGCGGGAGGACCTACGAGCAGTACTTC
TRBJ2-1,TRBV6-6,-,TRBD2,CASSYLAGANNEQFF,TGTGCCAGCAGTTATCTGGCGGGAGCTAACAATGAGCAGTTCTTC
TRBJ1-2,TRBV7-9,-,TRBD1,CASSLAIKGDRNYGYTF,TGTGCCAGCAGCTTAGCTATCAAAGGGGACAGAAACTATGGCTACACCTTC
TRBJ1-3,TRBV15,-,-,CATSRDLQVLSGNTIYF,TGTGCCACCAGCAGAGATCTGCAGGTCCTCTCTGGAAACACCATATATTTT